Listed below are T cell receptor beta chains from one sample, sequenced in a study of response to subunit inactivated influenza vaccine. TCRdb passed the RT-PCR reads through MiXCR, listing each CDR3 protein once. Of about 520,000 distinct CDR3 sequences in the sample, around 7.9% were seen once. The specimen was PBMCs from blood, collected approximately 25 months after vaccination. All receptors come from a man aged 45 to 75 who received an inactivated influenza vaccine. Each CDR3 is given with its conserved first and last residue. D genes are given only for firm matches. A row's size may be missing; if present it is once, few, many or a size class.

clone size | D gene | J gene | V gene | CDR3 protein | CDR3 DNA
. | . | TRBJ2-2 | TRBV4-2 | CASSQGSGAVTGELFF | TGTGCCAGCAGCCAAGGTTCGGGAGCGGTCACCGGGGAGCTGTTTTTT
few | TRBD2 | TRBJ2-2 | TRBV27 | CASSSRLAGVRSTGELFF | TGTGCCAGCAGTTCTCGACTAGCGGGAGTGAGAAGCACCGGGGAGCTGTTTTTT
. | . | TRBJ2-4 | TRBV4-3 | CASSLDLAKNIQYF | TGCGCCAGCAGCCTCGATTTAGCCAAAAACATTCAGTACTTC
. | . | TRBJ2-4 | TRBV14 | CASSQGPGNWNIQYF | TGTGCCAGCAGCCAAGGACCAGGGAATTGGAACATTCAGTACTTC
. | . | TRBJ2-1 | TRBV11-2 | CASSWSGLEQFF | TGTGCCAGCAGCTGGTCAGGGTTGGAGCAGTTCTTC
few | . | TRBJ2-3 | TRBV20-1 | CSAVRQRTSTDTQYF | TGCAGTGCTGTAAGACAGCGGACAAGCACAGATACGCAGTATTTT
few | . | TRBJ1-1 | TRBV12-3/TRBV12-4 | CASTPRENTEAFF | TGTGCCAGCACCCCCCGGGAGAACACTGAAGCTTTCTTT
. | TRBD1 | TRBJ1-1 | TRBV3-1 | CASSQGSDRGTEAFF | TGTGCCAGCAGCCAAGGGTCTGACAGGGGGACTGAAGCTTTCTTT
few | . | TRBJ2-7 | TRBV30 | CAWTQGYEQYF | TGTGCCTGGACCCAAGGCTACGAGCAGTACTTC
. | TRBD2 | TRBJ2-1 | TRBV5-1 | CASSYGEGEQFF | TGCGCCAGCAGCTATGGGGAGGGGGAGCAGTTCTTC
. | . | TRBJ1-1 | TRBV3-1 | CASSQKLNTEAFF | TGTGCCAGCAGCCAAAAACTGAACACTGAAGCTTTCTTT
many | . | TRBJ2-4 | TRBV28 | CASGGDAAKNIQYF | TGTGCCAGCGGCGGAGATGCAGCCAAAAACATTCAGTACTTC
many | TRBD1 | TRBJ1-1 | TRBV7-2 | CASSLPRQGINTEAFF | TGTGCCAGCAGCTTACCTCGACAGGGGATAAACACTGAAGCTTTCTTT
few | . | TRBJ2-5 | TRBV24-1 | CATLQETQYF | TGTGCCACCCTCCAAGAGACCCAGTACTTC
. | . | TRBJ1-1 | TRBV9 | CASSSVGGSGTEAFF | TGTGCCAGCAGCTCAGTGGGGGGATCGGGCACTGAAGCTTTCTTT
many | TRBD2 | TRBJ2-2 | TRBV27 | CASSLRGRVGTGELFF | TGTGCCAGCAGTTTACGTGGGAGGGTTGGCACCGGGGAGCTGTTTTTT
few | . | TRBJ2-7 | TRBV4-2 | CASSQDEESSYEQYF | TGTGCCAGCAGCCAAGACGAAGAAAGCTCCTACGAGCAGTACTTC
many | TRBD1 | TRBJ2-5 | TRBV12-3/TRBV12-4 | CASSSRRIQGRGETQYF | TGTGCCAGCAGTTCCCGTAGGATACAGGGGAGAGGGGAGACCCAGTACTTC
few | . | TRBJ2-5 | TRBV21-1 | CASSKEGRETQYF | TGTGCCAGCAGCAAAGAGGGCCGGGAGACCCAGTACTTC
few | TRBD2 | TRBJ2-3 | TRBV11-2 | CASSGAGLDTQYF | TGTGCCAGCAGCGGAGCGGGGTTGGATACGCAGTATTTT
few | . | TRBJ1-6 | TRBV3-1 | CASSRYLRPGSSPLHF | TGTGCCAGCAGCCGCTACTTAAGGCCCGGCAGTTCACCCCTCCACTTT
many | . | TRBJ2-3 | TRBV7-2 | CASTILGARTDTQYF | TGTGCCAGCACCATTTTAGGGGCCCGCACAGATACGCAGTATTTT
. | TRBD1 | TRBJ2-7 | TRBV12-3/TRBV12-4 | CASSVQGIKTYEQYF | TGTGCCAGCAGCGTACAGGGGATTAAGACCTACGAGCAGTACTTC
. | . | TRBJ1-5 | TRBV20-1 | CSARDQGFVGQPQHF | TGCAGTGCTAGAGATCAAGGGTTTGTGGGTCAGCCCCAGCATTTT
few | TRBD2 | TRBJ2-1 | TRBV28 | CASVGGSSYNEQFF | TGTGCCAGCGTGGGCGGGAGCTCCTACAATGAGCAGTTCTTC
few | . | TRBJ1-1 | TRBV14 | CASSHRTEKNTEAFF | TGTGCCAGCAGCCACCGGACAGAGAAGAACACTGAAGCTTTCTTT
many | . | TRBJ1-4 | TRBV7-2 | CASSLVAGYGTTTNEKLFF | TGTGCCAGCAGCTTAGTCGCAGGGTATGGGACTACAACTAATGAAAAACTGTTTTTT
. | . | TRBJ1-3 | TRBV6-5 | CASSYSARGPGNTIYF | TGTGCCAGCAGTTACTCGGCCCGGGGGCCTGGAAACACCATATATTTT